This is a list of T cell receptor beta chains from one sample in a study of cytomegalovirus exposure and HLA in healthy donors. TCRdb keeps only in-frame clones here, not all; method: immunoSEQ multiplex PCR. Of roughly 140,000 clones listed, approximately 80% are singletons. The sequenced material came from PBMCs. The receptor set was obtained from a male donor in good health and CMV-seronegative. CDR3s include the opening cysteine and the closing phenylalanine or tryptophan.

CSVADRISRDTQYF | TRBJ2-3 | TRBV29-1
CASSRPGTGERGYTF | TRBJ1-2 | TRBV6-6
CASSPRVGGVYEQYF | TRBJ2-7 | TRBV5-1
CASTVSTTEAFF | TRBJ1-1 | TRBV28
CASSPSGSRSYEQYF | TRBJ2-7 | TRBV5-4
CASSQLVPLAGGRLGTDTQYF | TRBJ2-3 | TRBV4-1
CASRIIQGPNTEAFF | TRBJ1-1 | TRBV5-4
CASTLTGLAGVGDTQYF | TRBJ2-3 | TRBV21-1
CASSETGGSYNEQFF | TRBJ2-1 | TRBV6-1
CAISELPTGSVQTQYF | TRBJ2-5 | TRBV10-3
CASSPLGETQYF | TRBJ2-5 | TRBV21-1
CARSLTGVRYGYTF | TRBJ1-2 | TRBV5-3
CASSFFGASGSPGQYF | TRBJ2-7 | TRBV7-9
CASSSGQVGSYEQYF | TRBJ2-7 | TRBV5-1
CASSIDSGITATDTQYF | TRBJ2-3 | TRBV19
CAISEEGGTSDTQYF | TRBJ2-3 | TRBV10-3
CASSFTGGAGRSHFF | TRBJ2-1 | TRBV5-6
CASSYSTGVGANVLTF | TRBJ2-6 | TRBV6-6
CASSPKWEAGNTIYF | TRBJ1-3 | TRBV4-3
CASSSPGWATYEQYF | TRBJ2-7 | TRBV28
CASSSNDYLSTDTQYF | TRBJ2-3 | TRBV5-4
CASSLTPRGDQPQHF | TRBJ1-5 | TRBV4-1
CASSLYPSGSYEQYF | TRBJ2-7 | TRBV27
CATSRPGHFLLETQYF | TRBJ2-5 | TRBV15
CASSYQGSSYEQYF | TRBJ2-7 | TRBV27
CASSQEISLNGEQFF | TRBJ2-1 | TRBV4-3
CASSLGNSLSEQYF | TRBJ2-7 | TRBV13
CASSLRAGQPQHF | TRBJ1-5 | TRBV19
CASSLAGGRGNEQFF | TRBJ2-1 | TRBV7-9
CAISVQLFGELFF | TRBJ2-2 | TRBV10-3
CASTDRTSGRYEQYF | TRBJ2-7 | TRBV7-2
CASRDWEGPTYEQYF | TRBJ2-7 | TRBV27
CASSFQGRTIYYEQYF | TRBJ2-7 | TRBV5-5
CASRPAGVYEQYF | TRBJ2-7 | TRBV7-2